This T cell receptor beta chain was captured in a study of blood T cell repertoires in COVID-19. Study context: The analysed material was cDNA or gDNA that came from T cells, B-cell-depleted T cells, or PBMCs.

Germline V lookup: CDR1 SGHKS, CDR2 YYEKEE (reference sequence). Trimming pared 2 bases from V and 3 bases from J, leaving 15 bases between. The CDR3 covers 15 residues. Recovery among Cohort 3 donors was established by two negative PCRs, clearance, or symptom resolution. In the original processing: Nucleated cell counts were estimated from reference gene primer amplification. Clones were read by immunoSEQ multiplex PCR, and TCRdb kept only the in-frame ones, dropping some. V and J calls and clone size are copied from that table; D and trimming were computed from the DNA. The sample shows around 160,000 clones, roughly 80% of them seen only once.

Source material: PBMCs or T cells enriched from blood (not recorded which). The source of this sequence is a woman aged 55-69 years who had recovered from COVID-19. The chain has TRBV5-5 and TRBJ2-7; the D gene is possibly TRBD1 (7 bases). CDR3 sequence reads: CASSFFLQGGYEQYF. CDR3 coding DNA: TGTGCCAGCAGCTTTTTCCTTCAGGGGGGCTACGAGCAGTACTTC. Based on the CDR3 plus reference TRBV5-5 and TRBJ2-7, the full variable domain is DAGVTQSPTHLIKTRGQQVTLRCSPISGHKSVSWYQQVLGQGPQFIFQYYEKEERGRGNFPDRFSARQFPNYSSELNVNALLLGDSALYLCASSFFLQGGYEQYFGPGTRLTVT.